The rows below give T cell receptor beta chains drawn from one sample of a study of PD-L1 blockade in urothelial cancer. The data were produced by immunoSEQ multiplex PCR, yet TCRdb's version contains in-frame clones alone and is incomplete. The sample lists about 81,000 clones; 90% were seen once. Source: PBMCs, taken around atezolizumab (anti-PD-L1) treatment. All receptors derive from a man aged 55 to 70 with urothelial cancer. CDR3s include the opening cysteine and the closing phenylalanine or tryptophan. D genes are given only for firm matches. A clone size is listed for some rows: how often the clone was seen (once, few, many), or a class if it is expanded.

V gene	J gene	D gene	clone size	CDR3 protein	CDR3 DNA
TRBV28	TRBJ2-1	TRBD1	.	CASGTGVNEQFF	TGTGCCAGTGGGACAGGTGTTAATGAGCAGTTCTTC
TRBV21-1	TRBJ2-3	.	.	CASTRKPLKLAGDTDTQYF	TGTGCCAGCACCCGAAAGCCCTTAAAACTAGCGGGAGACACAGATACGCAGTATTTT
TRBV5-6	TRBJ1-5	.	.	CASSQQHSNQPQHF	TGTGCCAGCAGCCAACAGCATAGCAATCAGCCCCAGCATTTT
TRBV11-2	TRBJ2-5	.	once	CASSSGGEETQYF	TGTGCCAGCAGCTCGGGCGGGGAAGAGACCCAGTACTTC
TRBV6-5	TRBJ2-2	TRBD2	.	CASSYSSSGGTGELFF	TGTGCCAGCAGTTACTCGTCTAGCGGGGGCACCGGGGAGCTGTTTTTT
TRBV18	TRBJ2-2	.	once	CASSPLGQGNTGELFF	TGTGCCAGCTCACCACTCGGGCAGGGTAACACCGGGGAGCTGTTTTTT
TRBV28	TRBJ2-3	.	.	CASRLLTDTQYF	TGTGCCAGCAGACTGCTCACAGATACGCAGTATTTT
TRBV6-1	TRBJ2-1	.	.	CASSEGTGRAVPNNEQFF	TGTGCCAGCAGTGAGGGTACTGGCAGGGCAGTACCGAACAATGAGCAGTTCTTC
TRBV5-4	TRBJ2-1	.	.	CASNPPGNEQFF	TGTGCCAGCAACCCCCCCGGCAATGAGCAGTTCTTC
TRBV2	TRBJ2-3	TRBD2	.	CASTISGGTDTQYF	TGTGCCAGCACTATAAGCGGGGGCACAGATACGCAGTATTTT
TRBV5-1	TRBJ2-1	.	.	CASSLDRAEGNEQFF	TGCGCCAGCAGCTTGGACAGGGCCGAGGGGAATGAGCAGTTCTTC
TRBV7-9	TRBJ2-5	TRBD2	.	CASSPPAGGSQETQYF	TGTGCCAGCAGCCCCCCGGCGGGAGGAAGCCAAGAGACCCAGTACTTC
TRBV30	TRBJ2-7	TRBD2	.	CAWKEREPLGPGQYF	TGTGCCTGGAAAGAGCGGGAGCCCCTCGGACCGGGGCAGTACTTC
TRBV4-1	TRBJ1-2	.	.	CASSQGRAEYGYTF	TGCGCCAGCAGCCAAGGCAGGGCGGAATATGGCTACACCTTC
TRBV6-1	TRBJ2-3	TRBD1	.	CASPPGQGAGDTQYF	TGTGCCAGCCCACCGGGACAGGGGGCAGGAGATACGCAGTATTTT
TRBV6-6	TRBJ1-1	.	.	CASSYLQQTEAFF	TGTGCCAGCAGTTATCTACAGCAAACTGAAGCTTTCTTT
TRBV7-8	TRBJ2-1	.	once	CASSPMTRGGEQFF	TGTGCCAGCAGCCCGATGACCAGAGGGGGTGAGCAGTTCTTC
TRBV30	TRBJ2-3	.	.	CASSRDTDTQYF	TGTGCCTCTTCCAGGGACACAGATACGCAGTATTTT
TRBV16	TRBJ1-2	.	.	CASSHTRGNHGYTF	TGTGCCAGCAGCCATACCAGGGGTAATCATGGCTACACCTTC
TRBV7-6	TRBJ1-5	.	.	CASSLGSGDNQPQHF	TGTGCCAGCAGCTTAGGGTCAGGCGATAATCAGCCCCAGCATTTT
TRBV28	TRBJ1-2	TRBD1	.	CASSRQTGNGYTF	TGTGCCAGCAGTAGACAGACAGGGAATGGCTACACCTTC
TRBV4-3	TRBJ2-5	.	.	CASSQTDSGTQYF	TGCGCCAGCAGCCAAACCGACTCGGGGACCCAGTACTTC
TRBV20-1	TRBJ2-7	.	.	CSARDIGGQYF	TGCAGTGCTAGAGATATAGGAGGGCAGTACTTC
TRBV6-1	TRBJ2-3	.	.	CASGTARGNTQYF	TGTGCCAGCGGAACCGCCAGGGGTAATACGCAGTATTTT
TRBV4-1	TRBJ1-2	.	once	CASSQDQGSYGYTF	TGCGCCAGCAGCCAAGACCAGGGGAGCTATGGCTACACCTTC
TRBV6-5	TRBJ2-7	.	.	CASSYSAGQRFYEQYF	TGTGCCAGCAGTTACTCGGCCGGACAACGCTTCTACGAGCAGTACTTC
TRBV7-2	TRBJ1-5	TRBD1	.	CASSPGTGPSYSNQPQHF	TGTGCCAGCAGCCCAGGGACAGGGCCCTCCTATAGCAATCAGCCCCAGCATTTT
TRBV5-6	TRBJ1-2	.	.	CASSLDQLNYGYTF	TGTGCCAGCAGCTTGGACCAACTTAACTATGGCTACACCTTC
TRBV5-1	TRBJ2-1	.	.	CASSLKGASEVSYNEQFF	TGCGCCAGCAGCTTGAAGGGCGCTAGCGAGGTCTCCTACAATGAGCAGTTCTTC
TRBV15	TRBJ1-3	TRBD1	.	CATSQPGQISSGNTIYF	TGTGCCACCAGCCAACCGGGACAGATATCCTCTGGAAACACCATATATTTT
TRBV5-4	TRBJ1-1	.	once	CASSLGVVNTEAFF	TGTGCCAGCAGCTTGGGAGTTGTGAACACTGAAGCTTTCTTT
TRBV30	TRBJ1-5	TRBD1	once	CAWSVRTGGWQPQHF	TGTGCCTGGAGCGTAAGAACAGGGGGCTGGCAGCCCCAGCATTTT
TRBV5-4	TRBJ2-1	.	.	CASSLGPGQHNEQFF	TGTGCCAGCAGCTTGGGCCCAGGTCAACACAATGAGCAGTTCTTC